This T cell receptor beta chain was documented in a study of Ad26.COV2.S vaccination and SARS-CoV-2 variants. Study results and caveats: Total T cell responses, in the TCR breadth and depth analyses, may have been underestimated. Reports say spike-specific CD8+ and CD4+ T cell responses covered substantial breadth after vaccination.

Clones were sequenced by immunoSEQ multiplex PCR, and TCRdb holds only the in-frame ones, with some missing. This table has some 340,000 clones, about 86% appearing once. The CDR3 sequence is 19 residues long. V shed 0 bases, J shed 2 bases, and the junction held 8 bases outside the gene matches. Germline-derived CDR1 and CDR2 are SGHVS and FNYEAQ. Note on this clone: Its antigen remains unknown.

Stated treatment: about 20 received Ad26.COV2.S at low or high dose, single or two shots; a few received placebo; per-sample allocation not given. Collection of the samples took place on day 63 after the first injection of vaccine or placebo. Built on an Ad26 vector, the vaccine expressed Wuhan-strain SARS-CoV-2 spike. The source of this sequence is a person between 18 and 65 years old who received the Ad26.COV2.S COVID-19 vaccine or a placebo. The V and J genes are TRBV7-6 and TRBJ2-6; 9 bases are a match to TRBD1. The material was peripheral blood, obtained in a trial of Ad26.COV2.S vaccine versus placebo. The CDR3 DNA sequence: TGTGCCAGCAGCTTAGCGGCTGGGACAGGGTGGGCTGGGGCCAACGTCCTGACTTTC. As protein: CASSLAAGTGWAGANVLTF.